The rows below give T cell receptor beta chains drawn from one sample of a study of blood T cell repertoires in COVID-19. Clones were sequenced by immunoSEQ multiplex PCR, and TCRdb holds only the in-frame ones, with some missing. The sample yields some 150,000 clones, roughly four fifths seen once. Sequences were obtained from peripheral blood. The receptors stem from a human donor in a cohort sampled during active COVID-19. Both conserved end residues are part of each CDR3. The D gene is left open where the match is weak. Expanded clones get a size class; other rows say once, few or many, or leave the size out.

DNA: TGTGCCAGCTCACCACGAGAGGGACTTAGCGGCACTGAAGCTTTCTTT
CDR3: CASSPREGLSGTEAFF
J: TRBJ1-1
size: few
V: TRBV18
D: -

DNA: TGTGCCAGCTCCGTCAGGATCCAAGAGACCCAGTACTTC
CDR3: CASSVRIQETQYF
J: TRBJ2-5
size: -
V: TRBV18
D: -

DNA: TGTGCCAGTATGACGGGTCCGAACACTGAAGCTTTCTTT
CDR3: CASMTGPNTEAFF
J: TRBJ1-1
size: -
V: TRBV19
D: -

DNA: TGTGCCAGCAGGGAGGGGCCAGCGTATACAGATACGCAGTATTTT
CDR3: CASREGPAYTDTQYF
J: TRBJ2-3
size: -
V: TRBV6-5
D: -

DNA: TGCGCCAGCAGCTTGGGGAAGACAGCCGAGCAGTACTTC
CDR3: CASSLGKTAEQYF
J: TRBJ2-7
size: -
V: TRBV5-1
D: -

DNA: TGTGCCAGCAGCTCACCGGGACTAGCGGGAGCAGCAGATACGCAGTATTTT
CDR3: CASSSPGLAGAADTQYF
J: TRBJ2-3
size: -
V: TRBV11-2
D: TRBD2

DNA: TGTGCCAGCAGCCTTAGCGGGAGAGCGCAGTATTTT
CDR3: CASSLSGRAQYF
J: TRBJ2-3
size: -
V: TRBV3-1/TRBV3-2
D: TRBD2

DNA: TGTGCCAGTCTAATAATAGCGGGACCCTACAATGAGCAGTTCTTC
CDR3: CASLIIAGPYNEQFF
J: TRBJ2-1
size: -
V: TRBV6-5
D: TRBD2

DNA: TGTGCCAGCAGCCCACTCCAAGGACAGGTCGGCGAGCAGTACTTC
CDR3: CASSPLQGQVGEQYF
J: TRBJ2-7
size: -
V: TRBV11-1
D: TRBD1

DNA: TGTGCCAGCACGTCCGGGGGGCCAGCCTACGAGCAGTACTTC
CDR3: CASTSGGPAYEQYF
J: TRBJ2-7
size: few
V: TRBV28
D: -

DNA: TGTGCCAGCAGGGTTTCCGGGACAGCGAAGGAAGCTTTCTTT
CDR3: CASRVSGTAKEAFF
J: TRBJ1-1
size: -
V: TRBV6-5
D: TRBD1

DNA: TGTGCCAGCAGTGAACAAGATACTAGGTCTCAGTTCTTC
CDR3: CASSEQDTRSQFF
J: TRBJ2-1
size: few
V: TRBV25-1
D: -

DNA: TGTGCCAGTAGTATTACCAGCGGGAGAAACTACAATGAGCAGTTCTTC
CDR3: CASSITSGRNYNEQFF
J: TRBJ2-1
size: -
V: TRBV19
D: TRBD2

DNA: TGTGCCAGCAGTGAACGGCCTGGGGGGGCGCGTTATGGCTACACCTTC
CDR3: CASSERPGGARYGYTF
J: TRBJ1-2
size: -
V: TRBV6-4
D: -